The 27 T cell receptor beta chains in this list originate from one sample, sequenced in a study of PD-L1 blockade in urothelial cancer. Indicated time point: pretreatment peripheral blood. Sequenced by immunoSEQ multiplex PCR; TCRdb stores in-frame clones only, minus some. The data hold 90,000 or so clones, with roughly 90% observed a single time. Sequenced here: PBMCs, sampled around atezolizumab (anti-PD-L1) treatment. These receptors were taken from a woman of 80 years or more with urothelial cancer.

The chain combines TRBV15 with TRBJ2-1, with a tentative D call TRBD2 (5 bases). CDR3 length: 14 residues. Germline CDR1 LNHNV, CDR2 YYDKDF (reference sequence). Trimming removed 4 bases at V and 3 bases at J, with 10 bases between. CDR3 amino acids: CATSIAGNYNEQFF. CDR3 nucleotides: TGTGCCACCAGCATTGCCGGGAACTACAATGAGCAGTTCTTC.

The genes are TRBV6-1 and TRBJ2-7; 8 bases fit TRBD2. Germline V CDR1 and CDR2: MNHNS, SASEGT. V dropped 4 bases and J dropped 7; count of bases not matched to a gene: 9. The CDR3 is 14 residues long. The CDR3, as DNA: TGTGCCAGCAGTGTTCCCGGGACTAGGGGGGAGCAGTACTTC. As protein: CASSVPGTRGEQYF.

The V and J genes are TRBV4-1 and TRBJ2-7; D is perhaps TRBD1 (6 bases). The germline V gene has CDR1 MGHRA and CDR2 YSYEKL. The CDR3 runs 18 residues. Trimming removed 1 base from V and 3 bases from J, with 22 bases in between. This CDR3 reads CASSQVMDSAGAGYEQYF. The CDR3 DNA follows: TGCGCCAGCAGCCAAGTAATGGATTCGGCAGGGGCAGGCTACGAGCAGTACTTC.

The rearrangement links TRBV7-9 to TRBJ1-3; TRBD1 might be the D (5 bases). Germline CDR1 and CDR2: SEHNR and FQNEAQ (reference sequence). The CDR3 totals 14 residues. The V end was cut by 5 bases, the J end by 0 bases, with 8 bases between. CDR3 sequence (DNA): TGTGCCAGCAGCGCGGGACTCTCTGGAAACACCATATATTTT. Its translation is CASSAGLSGNTIYF.

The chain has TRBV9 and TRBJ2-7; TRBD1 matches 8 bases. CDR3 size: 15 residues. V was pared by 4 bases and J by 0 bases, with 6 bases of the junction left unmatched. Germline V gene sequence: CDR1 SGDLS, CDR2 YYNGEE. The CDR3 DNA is TGTGCCAGCAGCTCTCAAACAGGGGGCTCCTACGAGCAGTACTTC. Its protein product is CASSSQTGGSYEQYF.

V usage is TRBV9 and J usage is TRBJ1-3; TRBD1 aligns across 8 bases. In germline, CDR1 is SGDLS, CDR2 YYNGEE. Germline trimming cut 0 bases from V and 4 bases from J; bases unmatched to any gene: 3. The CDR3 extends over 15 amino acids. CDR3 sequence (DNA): TGTGCCAGCAGCGTAGTTGGGACAGGAGGAAACACCATATATTTT. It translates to CASSVVGTGGNTIYF. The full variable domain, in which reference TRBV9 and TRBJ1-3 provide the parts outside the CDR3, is DSGVTQTPKHLITATGQRVTLRCSPRSGDLSVYWYQQSLDQGLQFLIQYYNGEERAKGNILERFSAQQFPDLHSELNLSSLELGDSALYFCASSVVGTGGNTIYFGEGSWLTVV.

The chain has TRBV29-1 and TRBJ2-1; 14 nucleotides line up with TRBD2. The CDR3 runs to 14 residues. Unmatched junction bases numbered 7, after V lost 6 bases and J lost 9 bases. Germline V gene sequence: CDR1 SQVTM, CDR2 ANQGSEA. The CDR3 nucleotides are TGCAGCGTGGGACTAGCGGGAGCGCGTGGTGAGCAGTTCTTC. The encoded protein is CSVGLAGARGEQFF.

CDR3 region: CASSSFTGARGYTF. The CDR3 region has the DNA TGTGCCAGCAGTTCCTTCACAGGGGCGCGGGGCTACACCTTC. The rearrangement joins TRBV28 to TRBJ1-2; 7 bases fit TRBD1. The CDR3 sequence is 14 residues long. Looked up from germline, CDR1 is MDHEN and CDR2 is SYDVKM. V shed 4 bases, J shed 8 bases, and the junction held 10 bases outside the gene matches.

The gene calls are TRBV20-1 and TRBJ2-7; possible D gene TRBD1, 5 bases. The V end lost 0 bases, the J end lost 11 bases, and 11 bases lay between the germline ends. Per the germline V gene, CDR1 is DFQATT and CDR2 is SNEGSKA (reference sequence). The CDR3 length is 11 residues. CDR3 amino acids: CSARDDRREYF. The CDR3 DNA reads TGCAGTGCTAGAGATGACAGACGAGAGTACTTC.

The CDR3 protein is CASSLDAGRYMNTEAFF. The CDR3 region has the DNA TGTGCCAGCAGCTTAGATGCCGGGAGGTACATGAACACTGAAGCTTTCTTT. The chain uses TRBV7-9 and TRBJ1-1; no firm D call. V lost 1 base and J 0 bases, leaving 15 bases between the germline ends. This CDR3 comprises 17 residues. The germline V gene encodes CDR1 SEHNR and CDR2 FQNEAQ (reference sequence).

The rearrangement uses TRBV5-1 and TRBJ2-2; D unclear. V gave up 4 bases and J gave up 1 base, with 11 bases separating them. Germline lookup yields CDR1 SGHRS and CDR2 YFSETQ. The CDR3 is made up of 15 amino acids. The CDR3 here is CASSPGGVNTGELFF. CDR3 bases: TGCGCCAGCAGCCCTGGCGGAGTGAACACCGGGGAGCTGTTTTTT.

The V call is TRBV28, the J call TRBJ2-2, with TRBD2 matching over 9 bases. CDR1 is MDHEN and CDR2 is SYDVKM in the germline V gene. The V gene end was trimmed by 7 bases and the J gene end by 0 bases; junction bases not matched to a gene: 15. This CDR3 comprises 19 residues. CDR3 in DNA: TGTGCCAGCAAGGGTGGATTCTCTAGCGGGATCGCGAACACCGGGGAGCTGTTTTTT. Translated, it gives CASKGGFSSGIANTGELFF.

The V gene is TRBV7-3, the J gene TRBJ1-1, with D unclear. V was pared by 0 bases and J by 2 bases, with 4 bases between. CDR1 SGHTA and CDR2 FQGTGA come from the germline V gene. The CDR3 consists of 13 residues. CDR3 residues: CASSLTPNTEAFF. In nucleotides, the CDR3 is TGTGCCAGCAGCTTAACTCCTAACACTGAAGCTTTCTTT.

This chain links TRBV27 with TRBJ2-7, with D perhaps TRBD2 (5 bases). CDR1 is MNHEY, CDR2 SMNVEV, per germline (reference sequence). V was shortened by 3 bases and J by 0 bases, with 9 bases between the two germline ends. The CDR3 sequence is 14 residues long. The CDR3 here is CASSFLATSYEQYF. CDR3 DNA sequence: TGTGCCAGCAGTTTTCTAGCTACCTCCTACGAGCAGTACTTC.

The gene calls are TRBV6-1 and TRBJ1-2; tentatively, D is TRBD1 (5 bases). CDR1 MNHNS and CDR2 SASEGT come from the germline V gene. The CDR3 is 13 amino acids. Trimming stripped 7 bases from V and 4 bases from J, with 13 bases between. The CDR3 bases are TGTGCCAGCAAGGGGCAGATTACCTATGGCTACACCTTC. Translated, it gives CASKGQITYGYTF.

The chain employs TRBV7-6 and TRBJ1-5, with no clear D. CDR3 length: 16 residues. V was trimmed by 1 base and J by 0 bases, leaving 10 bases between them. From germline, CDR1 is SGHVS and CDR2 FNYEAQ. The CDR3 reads CASSLEDGNSNQPQHF. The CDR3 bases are TGTGCCAGCAGCTTAGAGGACGGGAATAGCAATCAGCCCCAGCATTTT.

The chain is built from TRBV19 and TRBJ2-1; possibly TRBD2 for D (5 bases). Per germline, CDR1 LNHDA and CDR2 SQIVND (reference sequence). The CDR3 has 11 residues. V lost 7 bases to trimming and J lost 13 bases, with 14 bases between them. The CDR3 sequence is CASKKAEAQFF. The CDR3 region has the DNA TGTGCCAGTAAGAAGGCGGAGGCTCAGTTCTTC.

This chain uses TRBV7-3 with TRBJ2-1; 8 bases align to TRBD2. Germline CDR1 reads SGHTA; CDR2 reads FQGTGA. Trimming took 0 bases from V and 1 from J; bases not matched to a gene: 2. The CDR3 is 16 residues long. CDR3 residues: CASSLTGTRSYNEQFF. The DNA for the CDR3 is TGTGCCAGCAGCTTAACCGGGACTAGATCCTACAATGAGCAGTTCTTC.

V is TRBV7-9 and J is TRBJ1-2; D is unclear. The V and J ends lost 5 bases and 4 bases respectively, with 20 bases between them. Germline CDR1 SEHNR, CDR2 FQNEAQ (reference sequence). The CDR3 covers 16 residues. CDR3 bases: TGTGCCAGCAGCACAGAGGGTATGGGCCGCTTCTATGGCTACACCTTC. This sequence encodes CASSTEGMGRFYGYTF. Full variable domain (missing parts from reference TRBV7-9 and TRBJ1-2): DTGVSQNPRHKITKRGQNVTFRCDPISEHNRLYWYRQTLGQGPEFLTYFQNEAQLEKSRLLSDRFSAERPKGSFSTLEIQRTEQGDSAMYLCASSTEGMGRFYGYTFGSGTRLTVV.

CDR3 sequence (DNA): TGTGCCAGCAGTGCGACGGACAGAAACTACGAGCAGTACTTC. This sequence encodes CASSATDRNYEQYF. The V and J genes are TRBV6-1 and TRBJ2-7, with D possibly TRBD1 on 6 matching bases. Germline-derived CDR1 and CDR2 are MNHNS and SASEGT. Trimming cost V 4 bases and J 3 bases, with 13 bases left between them. The CDR3 contains 14 residues.

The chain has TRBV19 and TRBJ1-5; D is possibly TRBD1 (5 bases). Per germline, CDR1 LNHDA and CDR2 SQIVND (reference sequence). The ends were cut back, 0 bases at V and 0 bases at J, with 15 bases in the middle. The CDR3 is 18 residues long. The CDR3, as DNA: TGTGCCAGTAGTATAGATGGGGCAGGGCTGTATAGCAATCAGCCCCAGCATTTT. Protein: CASSIDGAGLYSNQPQHF.

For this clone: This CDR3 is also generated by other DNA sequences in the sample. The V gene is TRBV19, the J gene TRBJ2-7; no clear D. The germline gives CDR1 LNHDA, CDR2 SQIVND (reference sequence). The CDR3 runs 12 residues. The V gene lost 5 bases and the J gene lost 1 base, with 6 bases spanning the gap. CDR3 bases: TGTGCCAGTAGTTCCGGGTCCTACGAGCAGTACTTC. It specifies CASSSGSYEQYF.

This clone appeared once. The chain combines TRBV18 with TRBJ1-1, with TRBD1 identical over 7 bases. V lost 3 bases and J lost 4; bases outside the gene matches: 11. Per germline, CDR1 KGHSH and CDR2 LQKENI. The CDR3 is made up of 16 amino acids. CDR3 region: CASSPFARGLVTEAFF. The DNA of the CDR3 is TGTGCCAGCTCACCCTTTGCAAGGGGGCTTGTCACTGAAGCTTTCTTT.

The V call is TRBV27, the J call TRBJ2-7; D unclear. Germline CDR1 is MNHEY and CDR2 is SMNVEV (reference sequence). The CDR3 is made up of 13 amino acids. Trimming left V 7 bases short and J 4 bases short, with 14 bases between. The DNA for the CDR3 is TGTGCCAGCAATTCGGGTCCGGGTTACGAGCAGTACTTC. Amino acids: CASNSGPGYEQYF.

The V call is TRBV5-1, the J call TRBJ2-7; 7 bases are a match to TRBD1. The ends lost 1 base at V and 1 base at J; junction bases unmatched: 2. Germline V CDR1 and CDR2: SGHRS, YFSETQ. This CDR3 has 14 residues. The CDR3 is CASSLRTGSYEQYF. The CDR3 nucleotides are TGCGCCAGCAGCTTGAGGACAGGATCCTACGAGCAGTACTTC.

DNA for the CDR3: TGTGCCAGCAGCCAAGTATTTGGGAGCTCCTACGAGCAGTACTTC. It specifies CASSQVFGSSYEQYF. This chain joins TRBV4-2 and TRBJ2-7; D may be TRBD2 (5 bases). The length of the CDR3 is 15 residues. Germline loops: CDR1 LGHNA, CDR2 YNFKEQ. V was clipped by 1 base and J by 0 bases, with 10 bases between them.

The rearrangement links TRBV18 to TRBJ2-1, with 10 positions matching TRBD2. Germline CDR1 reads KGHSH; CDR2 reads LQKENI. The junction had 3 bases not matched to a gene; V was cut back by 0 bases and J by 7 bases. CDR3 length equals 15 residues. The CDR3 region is CASSPPLLAGNEQFF. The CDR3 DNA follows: TGTGCCAGCTCACCACCCCTACTAGCGGGGAATGAGCAGTTCTTC.